These T cell receptor beta chains were read from a single sample in a study of post-analysis software for immune sequencing data. TCRdb reanalysed the PCR reads using MiXCR and keeps one entry per CDR3 protein. The sample holds roughly 870,000 distinct CDR3 sequences, approximately 53% seen once. The sample was blood. These receptors were taken from a girl aged 10-17 years with multiple sclerosis. The CDR3 runs from the conserved cysteine through the conserved F or W. D genes are given only for firm matches. A row's size may be missing; if present it is once, few, many or a size class.

clone size	V gene	J gene	D gene	CDR3 DNA	CDR3 protein
-	TRBV12-3/TRBV12-4	TRBJ1-1	-	TGTGCCAGCAGCTATCGTACCACTGAAGCTTTCTTT	CASSYRTTEAFF
few	TRBV29-1	TRBJ2-5	TRBD1	TGCAGCGTTGAAGAAAACAGGGGGGTTGTAGAGACCCAGTACTTC	CSVEENRGVVETQYF
-	TRBV21-1	TRBJ2-7	-	TGTGCCAGCAGCAAACAAGGACAGGGTAGAACCTACGAGCAGTACTTC	CASSKQGQGRTYEQYF
-	TRBV7-9	TRBJ2-5	TRBD2	TGTGCCAGCAGCCCGGGGACTAGCATGGGCCGGGAGACCCAGTACTTC	CASSPGTSMGRETQYF
once	TRBV7-2	TRBJ1-1	TRBD1	TGTGCCAGCATGACAGGGGAAAACACTGAAGCTTTCTTT	CASMTGENTEAFF
-	TRBV6-2/TRBV6-3	TRBJ2-7	-	TGTGCCATCAGGACAGCCCTAAGCTCCTACGAGCAGTACTTC	CAIRTALSSYEQYF
-	TRBV9	TRBJ2-7	TRBD2	TGTGCCAGCGGACCGACTAGCAACCTCTACGAGCAGTACTTC	CASGPTSNLYEQYF
once	TRBV14	TRBJ2-5	TRBD2	TGTGCCAGCAGCCAGTGGGGACTAGCGGGGGGATCGGAAGAGACCCAGTACTTC	CASSQWGLAGGSEETQYF
-	TRBV5-6	TRBJ1-5	TRBD1	TGTGCCAGCAGCTTGGGGCCTCAGGGGGGTCAGCCCCAGCATTTT	CASSLGPQGGQPQHF
-	TRBV14	TRBJ2-7	-	TGTGCCAGCAGCCAAGATTGGCTGGGCGGGACCTACGAGCAGTACTTC	CASSQDWLGGTYEQYF
-	TRBV5-5	TRBJ2-1	TRBD2	TGTGCCAGCACCCGAATTTTGGCCGGGACTAGCAGCTACAATGAGCAGTTCTTC	CASTRILAGTSSYNEQFF
few	TRBV29-1	TRBJ2-5	-	TGCAGCTCTTCGACAGGCCCCCGGGGGGAGCAGTACTTC	CSSSTGPRGEQYF
-	TRBV29-1	TRBJ2-4	TRBD2	TGCAGCGTTGAGGGGGAGGGCAAAAACATTCAGTACTTC	CSVEGEGKNIQYF
-	TRBV5-1	TRBJ2-7	TRBD2	TGCGCCAGCAGCTTGAGTCCGGGAGGCGAGCAGTACTTC	CASSLSPGGEQYF
few	TRBV7-2	TRBJ2-5	-	TGTGCCAGCAGCTTAATCCAGGGCAACCAAGAGACCCAGTACTTC	CASSLIQGNQETQYF
-	TRBV29-1	TRBJ2-5	-	TGCAGCGCCTGGGTGTGGAGGGCCCAAGAGACCCAGTACTTC	CSAWVWRAQETQYF
-	TRBV5-6	TRBJ1-2	TRBD1	TGTGCCAGCAGCATCCGGGACAGGGATAACTATGGCTACACCTTC	CASSIRDRDNYGYTF
-	TRBV6-1	TRBJ2-1	-	TGTGCCAGCAGTGACCGAGGACAACCATTGTCCTACAATGAGCAGTTCTTC	CASSDRGQPLSYNEQFF
-	TRBV27	TRBJ2-1	-	TGTGCCAGCAGTTTGACCAGACAAGGGGAGCAGTTCTTC	CASSLTRQGEQFF
few	TRBV5-1	TRBJ2-3	TRBD2	TGTGCCAGCAGCTTAGGACTAGCGGGGGGTGCAGATACGCAGTATTTT	CASSLGLAGGADTQYF
-	TRBV20-1	TRBJ2-3	TRBD1	TGCAGTGCTAGAGGGACAGGGGTAGCGGTAGCACTGAAGGGACCCACAGATACGCAGTATTTT	CSARGTGVAVALKGPTDTQYF
-	TRBV4-1	TRBJ2-1	-	TGCGCCAGCAGCCAAGATACAATCAGGGGTGAGCAGTTCTTC	CASSQDTIRGEQFF
-	TRBV12-3/TRBV12-4	TRBJ2-1	TRBD2	TGTGCCAGCAGTGCCGGGACTAGCGGGGTGAGCTCCTACAATGAGCAGTTCTTC	CASSAGTSGVSSYNEQFF
-	TRBV4-1	TRBJ2-7	-	TGCGCCAGCAGTGAGTCCCCAACTTACGAGCAGTACTTC	CASSESPTYEQYF
few	TRBV20-1	TRBJ2-7	-	TGCAGTGCTAGAGATTCCGGACGGGGCTACGAGCAGTACTTC	CSARDSGRGYEQYF
-	TRBV6-5	TRBJ2-6	TRBD1	TGTGCCAGCAACACAGGGGCTGGGGCCAACGTCCTGACTTTC	CASNTGAGANVLTF
-	TRBV20-1	TRBJ2-1	-	TGCAGTGCTAGAGAAGGCGTAGAGCAGTTCTTC	CSAREGVEQFF
-	TRBV6-5	TRBJ2-7	-	TGTGCCAGCAGTGCCGACGGCTACGAGCAGTACTTC	CASSADGYEQYF
once	TRBV29-1	TRBJ2-3	-	TGCAGCGTCGAGCGCCCCCCAGATACGCAGTATTTT	CSVERPPDTQYF
-	TRBV3-1	TRBJ1-4	-	TGTGCCAGCAGCCCGGGCAGGGGAGGAAAACTGTTTTTT	CASSPGRGGKLFF
-	TRBV6-6	TRBJ1-2	TRBD1	TGTGCCACCGCGACCGGGACAGGGTTGTATGGCTACACCTTC	CATATGTGLYGYTF
few	TRBV10-3	TRBJ2-1	TRBD1	TGTGCCATCAGTGGGACAGGGAATGAGCAGTTCTTC	CAISGTGNEQFF
-	TRBV7-2	TRBJ2-4	-	TGTGCCAGCAGCGTCCGGGACATTAAAAACATTCAGTACTTC	CASSVRDIKNIQYF
few	TRBV5-1	TRBJ2-3	TRBD1	TGCGCCAGCAGCGTGACAGGGGGCAGCGGCACAGATACGCAGTATTTT	CASSVTGGSGTDTQYF
-	TRBV28	TRBJ2-3	TRBD2	TGTGCCAGCAGTTTCAGTTCGCGGGAGGCCCTTCGAGGAGGCACAGATACGCAGTATTTT	CASSFSSREALRGGTDTQYF
-	TRBV20-1	TRBJ1-1	-	TGCAGTGCTAGAGTGGTGGCAGCCCTTGAAGCTTTCTTT	CSARVVAALEAFF
-	TRBV2	TRBJ2-3	-	TGTGCCAGCAGTAGGACAGAGGGTACGCAGTATTTT	CASSRTEGTQYF